The clone carrying this T cell receptor (beta chain) came up once. Its antigen is currently unknown. This specimen belongs to a study of radiation and T cells in renal cell carcinoma. Study findings and constraints: Baseline intratumoral clonotype presence is unknown without pretreatment biopsies.

Trimming stripped 1 base from V and 4 bases from J, with 13 bases between. The CDR3 sequence is 15 residues long. The germline V gene encodes CDR1 KGHSH and CDR2 LQKENI. Time point defined: blood 4 weeks post-SBRT, at nephrectomy. Stated treatment: 15 Gy SBRT to primary tumor, nephrectomy 4 weeks later. Clear cell pathology was present in this patient's renal cell carcinoma. Method: immunoSEQ multiplex PCR; TCRdb's copy keeps in-frame clones and lacks some. The sample consists of 120,000 to 150,000 clones, 65% to 90% of them appearing once. This receptor was taken from a woman aged 45-65 years with renal cell carcinoma. The material was blood, obtained from a patient whose treatment included radiotherapy and nephrectomy. J is TRBJ1-2 and V is TRBV18, with D possibly TRBD1 on 5 matching bases. In DNA, the CDR3 is TGTGCCAGCTCACCACAGGGGTTGGGAGGCTATGGCTACACCTTC. Translated: CASSPQGLGGYGYTF.